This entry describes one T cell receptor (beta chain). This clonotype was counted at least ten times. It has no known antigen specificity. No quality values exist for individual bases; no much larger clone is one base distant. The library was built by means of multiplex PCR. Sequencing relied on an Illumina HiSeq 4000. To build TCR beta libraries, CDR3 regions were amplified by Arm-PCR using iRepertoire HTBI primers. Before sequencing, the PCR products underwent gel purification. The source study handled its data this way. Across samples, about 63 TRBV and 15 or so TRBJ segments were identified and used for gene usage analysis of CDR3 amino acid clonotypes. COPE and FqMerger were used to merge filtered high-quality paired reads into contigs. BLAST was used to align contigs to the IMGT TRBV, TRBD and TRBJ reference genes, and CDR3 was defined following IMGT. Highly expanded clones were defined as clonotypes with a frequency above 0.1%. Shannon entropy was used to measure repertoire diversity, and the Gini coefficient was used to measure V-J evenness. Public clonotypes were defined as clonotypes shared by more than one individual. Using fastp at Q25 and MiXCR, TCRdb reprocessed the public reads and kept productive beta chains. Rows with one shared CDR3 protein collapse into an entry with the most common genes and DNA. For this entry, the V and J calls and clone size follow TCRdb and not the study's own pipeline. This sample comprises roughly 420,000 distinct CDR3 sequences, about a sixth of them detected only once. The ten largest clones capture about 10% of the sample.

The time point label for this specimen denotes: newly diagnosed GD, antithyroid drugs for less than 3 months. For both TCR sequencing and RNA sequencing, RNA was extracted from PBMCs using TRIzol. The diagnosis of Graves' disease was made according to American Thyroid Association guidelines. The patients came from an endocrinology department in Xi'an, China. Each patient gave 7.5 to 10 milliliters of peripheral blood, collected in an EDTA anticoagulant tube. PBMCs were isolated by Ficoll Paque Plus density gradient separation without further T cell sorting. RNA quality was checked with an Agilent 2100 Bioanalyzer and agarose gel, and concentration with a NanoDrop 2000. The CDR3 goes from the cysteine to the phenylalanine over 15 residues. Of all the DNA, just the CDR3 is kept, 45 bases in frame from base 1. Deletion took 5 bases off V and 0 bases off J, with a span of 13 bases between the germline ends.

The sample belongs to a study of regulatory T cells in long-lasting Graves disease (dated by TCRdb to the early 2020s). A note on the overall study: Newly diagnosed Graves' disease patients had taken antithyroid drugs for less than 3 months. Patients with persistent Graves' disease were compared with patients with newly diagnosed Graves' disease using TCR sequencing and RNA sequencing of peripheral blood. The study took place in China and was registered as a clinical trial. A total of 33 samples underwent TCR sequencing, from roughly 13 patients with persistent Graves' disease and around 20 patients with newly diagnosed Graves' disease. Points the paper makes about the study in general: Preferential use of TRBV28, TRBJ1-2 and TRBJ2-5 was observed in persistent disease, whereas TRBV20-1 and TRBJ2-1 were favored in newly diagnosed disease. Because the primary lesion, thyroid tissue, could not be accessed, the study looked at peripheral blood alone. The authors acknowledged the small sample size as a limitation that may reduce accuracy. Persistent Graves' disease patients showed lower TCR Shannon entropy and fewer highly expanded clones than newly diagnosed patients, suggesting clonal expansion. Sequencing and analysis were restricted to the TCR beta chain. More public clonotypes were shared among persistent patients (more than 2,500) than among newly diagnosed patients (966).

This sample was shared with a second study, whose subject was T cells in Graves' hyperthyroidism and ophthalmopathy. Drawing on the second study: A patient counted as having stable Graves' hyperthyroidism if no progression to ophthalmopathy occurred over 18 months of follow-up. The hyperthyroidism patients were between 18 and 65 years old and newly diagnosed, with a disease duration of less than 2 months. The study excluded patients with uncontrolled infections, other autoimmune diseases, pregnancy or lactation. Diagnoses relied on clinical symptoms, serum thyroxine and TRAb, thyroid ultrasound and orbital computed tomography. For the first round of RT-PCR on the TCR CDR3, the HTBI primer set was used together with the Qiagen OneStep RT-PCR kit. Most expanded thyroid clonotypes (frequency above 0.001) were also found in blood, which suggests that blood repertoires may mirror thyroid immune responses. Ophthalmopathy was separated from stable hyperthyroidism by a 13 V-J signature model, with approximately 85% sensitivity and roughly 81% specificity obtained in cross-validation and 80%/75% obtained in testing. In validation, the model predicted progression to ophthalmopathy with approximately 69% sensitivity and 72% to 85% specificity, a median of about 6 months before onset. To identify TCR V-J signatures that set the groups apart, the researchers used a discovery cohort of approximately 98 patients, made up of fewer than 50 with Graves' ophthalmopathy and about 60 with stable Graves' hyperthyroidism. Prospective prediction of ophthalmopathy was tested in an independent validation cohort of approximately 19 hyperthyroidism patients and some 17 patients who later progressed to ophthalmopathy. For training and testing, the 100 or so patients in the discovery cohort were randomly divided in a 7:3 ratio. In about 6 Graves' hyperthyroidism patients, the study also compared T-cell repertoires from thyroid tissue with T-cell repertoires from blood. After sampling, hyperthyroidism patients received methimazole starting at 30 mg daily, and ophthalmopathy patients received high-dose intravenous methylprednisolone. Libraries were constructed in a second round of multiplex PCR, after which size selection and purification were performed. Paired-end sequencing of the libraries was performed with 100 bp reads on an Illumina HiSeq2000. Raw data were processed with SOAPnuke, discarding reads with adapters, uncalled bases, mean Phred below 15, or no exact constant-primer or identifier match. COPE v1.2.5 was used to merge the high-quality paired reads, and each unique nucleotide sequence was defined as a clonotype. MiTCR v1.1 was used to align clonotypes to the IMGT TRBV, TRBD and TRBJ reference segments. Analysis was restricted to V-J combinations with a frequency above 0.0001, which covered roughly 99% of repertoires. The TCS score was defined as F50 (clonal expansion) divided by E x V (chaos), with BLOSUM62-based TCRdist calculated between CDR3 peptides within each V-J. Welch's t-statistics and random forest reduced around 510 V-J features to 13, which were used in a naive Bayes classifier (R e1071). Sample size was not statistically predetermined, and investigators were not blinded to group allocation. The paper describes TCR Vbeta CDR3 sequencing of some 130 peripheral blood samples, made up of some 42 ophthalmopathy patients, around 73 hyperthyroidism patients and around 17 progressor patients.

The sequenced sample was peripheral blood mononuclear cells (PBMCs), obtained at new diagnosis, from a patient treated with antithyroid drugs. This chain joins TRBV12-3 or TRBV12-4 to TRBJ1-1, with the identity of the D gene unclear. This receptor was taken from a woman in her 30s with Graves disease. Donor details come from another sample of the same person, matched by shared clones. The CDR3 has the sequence CASSPRMMVNTEAFF. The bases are TGTGCCAGCAGTCCCCGGATGATGGTGAACACTGAAGCTTTCTTT.